Below are 11 T cell receptor beta chains sequenced from a single sample in a study of long-term antiretroviral therapy in people with HIV. Researchers ran immunoSEQ v3.0 at survey level. Some clones are missing from TCRdb's copy, which holds only in-frame ones; the method was immunoSEQ multiplex PCR. The repertoire holds 20,000 to 25,000 clones, with nearly 90% as singletons. The material was unsorted PBMCs, obtained 0.6 years after starting antiretroviral therapy. The receptors stem from a man between 60 and 70 years old with HIV.

DNA of the CDR3: TGTGCCAGCTCACCACCGGCCCGAAATGAGCAGTTCTTC. Translating it yields CASSPPARNEQFF. V and J are TRBV18 and TRBJ2-1; D unclear. V was shortened by 0 bases and J by 7 bases, with 7 bases between the two germline ends. This CDR3 spans 13 amino acids. Germline loops: CDR1 KGHSH, CDR2 LQKENI.

This chain uses TRBV18 with TRBJ2-4; TRBD1 agrees at 8 bases. The V gene end was trimmed by 2 bases and the J gene end by 13 bases; junction bases not matched to a gene: 10. The germline V gene encodes CDR1 KGHSH and CDR2 LQKENI. This CDR3 is built from 14 residues. This CDR3 is CASSPMTGQGEQYF. CDR3 DNA: TGTGCCAGCTCACCAATGACCGGACAGGGAGAGCAGTACTTC.

The chain recombines TRBV18 with TRBJ2-5, with 14 bases that match TRBD2. CDR3 length equals 16 residues. The ends lost 3 bases at V and 1 base at J; junction bases unmatched: 1. Germline V gene data show CDR1 as KGHSH and CDR2 as LQKENI. DNA of the CDR3: TGTGCCAGCTCACCCGGACTAGCGGGGGGCCAAGAGACCCAGTACTTC. Translating it yields CASSPGLAGGQETQYF. Full variable domain (outside the CDR3, taken from reference TRBV18 and TRBJ2-5): NAGVMQNPRHLVRRRGQEARLRCSPMKGHSHVYWYRQLPEEGLKFMVYLQKENIIDESGMPKERFSAEFPKEGPSILRIQQVVRGDSAAYFCASSPGLAGGQETQYFGPGTRLLVL.

The chain uses TRBV11-2 and TRBJ2-2, with 9 bases identical to TRBD2. In germline, CDR1 is SGHAT, CDR2 FQNNGV. Trimming took 1 base from V and 0 from J; bases not matched to a gene: 6. This CDR3 is 18 amino acids long. CDR3 protein: CASSLGVASGANTGELFF. The CDR3, as DNA: TGTGCCAGCAGCTTAGGAGTCGCTAGCGGGGCGAACACCGGGGAGCTGTTTTTT.

This chain joins TRBV2 and TRBJ2-7; D possibly corresponds to TRBD1 (5 bases). Between the trimmed V and J ends, which lost 0 bases and 1 base, there was a span of 19 bases. CDR1 is SNHLY, CDR2 FYNNEI, per germline. The CDR3 is made up of 18 amino acids. CDR3: CASSEALWTLSSSYEQYF. CDR3 sequence (DNA): TGTGCCAGCAGTGAAGCGCTATGGACACTATCCTCTTCCTACGAGCAGTACTTC.

J is TRBJ2-7 and V is TRBV2, with TRBD1 as a possible D gene (7 bases). V was trimmed by 2 bases and J by 6 bases, leaving 17 bases between them. CDR3 size: 15 residues. From germline, CDR1 is SNHLY and CDR2 FYNNEI. The CDR3 loop is CASSESGRGDPEQYF. In nucleotides, the CDR3 is TGTGCCAGCAGTGAATCGGGCAGGGGGGATCCCGAGCAGTACTTC. Looking up the rest from reference TRBV2 and TRBJ2-7 gives the full variable domain: EPEVTQTPSHQVTQMGQEVILRCVPISNHLYFYWYRQILGQKVEFLVSFYNNEISEKSEIFDDQFSVERPDGSNFTLKIRSTKLEDSAMYFCASSESGRGDPEQYFGPGTRLTVT.

V is TRBV23-1 and J is TRBJ1-5; 7 nucleotides align to TRBD1. TRBV23-1 belongs to the ORF category, with a function that is uncertain. This CDR3 has 18 amino acids. V was pared by 4 bases and J by 4 bases, with 16 bases of the junction left unmatched. The CDR3 bases are TGCGCCAGCAGTCCCGGGACAGTTCCCGCTGGGCCTAATCAGCCCCAGCATTTT. This sequence encodes CASSPGTVPAGPNQPQHF.

The genes are TRBV16 and TRBJ2-1, with D possibly TRBD2 on 6 matching bases. The V gene's germline CDR1 is KGHSY and CDR2 FQNENV. Trimming removed 2 bases from V and 6 bases from J, with 14 bases in between. The CDR3 is made up of 15 amino acids. CDR3 in DNA: TGTGCCAGCAGCCAAGTTGTCGGGGGAGCCAATGAGCAGTTCTTC. As protein: CASSQVVGGANEQFF.

The V and J genes are TRBV5-1 and TRBJ2-1; weak D call: TRBD2 (5 bases). The CDR3 loop spans 14 amino acids. V shed 0 bases and J shed 5 bases, with 9 bases lying between them. Germline loops: CDR1 SGHRS, CDR2 YFSETQ. The CDR3 reads CASSLDGLNNEQFF. The DNA for the CDR3 is TGCGCCAGCAGCTTGGATGGACTGAACAATGAGCAGTTCTTC.

This clone occurred once. The J gene is TRBJ1-2, the V gene TRBV7-9, with D possibly being TRBD1 (6 bases). Germline values: CDR1 SEHNR, CDR2 FQNEAQ (reference sequence). V was cut by 0 bases and J by 4 bases, with 12 bases left in between. CDR3 size: 15 residues. The CDR3: CASSLAATQGYGYTF. The CDR3 nucleotides read TGTGCCAGCAGCTTAGCGGCGACACAGGGCTATGGCTACACCTTC.

The chain carries TRBV19 and TRBJ1-2; D call uncertain. The ends were cut back, 5 bases at V and 3 bases at J, with 10 bases in the middle. CDR1 is LNHDA and CDR2 is SQIVND in the germline V gene (reference sequence). The CDR3 spans 13 residues. The CDR3 nucleotides are TGTGCCAGTAGTTTCCCGGACCACTATGGCTACACCTTC. This translates into CASSFPDHYGYTF.